Each of the 29 T cell receptor beta chains below was sequenced from the same sample in a study of T cells in Graves' hyperthyroidism and ophthalmopathy. Amplified TCR beta CDR3 regions derived from RNA transcripts. TCR CDR3 regions were first amplified by RT-PCR with HTBI primers. TCRdb re-called the multiplex PCR reads with MiXCR, one entry per CDR3 protein. The sample includes 500,000 to 700,000 distinct CDR3 sequences, over 15% of them seen just once. The sample was blood. The receptors derive from a woman in her late teens or twenties with Graves' hyperthyroidism.

This clonotype was recorded at least ten times. This chain uses TRBV29-1 with TRBJ2-7, with TRBD1 as a possible D gene (5 bases). The CDR3 is made up of 13 amino acids. V was pared by 4 bases and J by 6 bases, with 16 bases between. In germline, CDR1 is SQVTM, CDR2 ANQGSEA. The CDR3 spells CSVAARASAEQYF. CDR3 in DNA: TGCAGCGTTGCCGCCAGGGCATCCGCCGAGCAGTACTTC.

In this sample, this clonotype turned up a few times. The CDR3 DNA reads TGCGCCAGCAGCTTGGGCCCAGGTACTCAAGAGACCCAGTACTTC. Translation: CASSLGPGTQETQYF. The chain carries TRBV5-1 and TRBJ2-5; D unclear. The CDR3 spans 15 residues. V was cut by 0 bases and J by 2 bases, with 11 bases left in between. The germline CDR1 and CDR2 sequences are SGHRS and YFSETQ.

This clonotype was recorded at least ten times. The chain combines TRBV10-1 with TRBJ2-3, with D maybe TRBD2 (7 bases). The germline CDR1 and CDR2 sequences are WNHNN and SYGVQD (reference sequence). Between the trimmed V and J ends, which lost 0 bases and 2 bases, there was a span of 15 bases. The CDR3 loop spans 17 amino acids. Here the CDR3 reads CASSESPSGTLTDTQYF. CDR3 sequence (DNA): TGCGCCAGCAGTGAGTCCCCCAGCGGGACACTCACAGATACGCAGTATTTT.

This clonotype was counted ten times or more. The chain is built from TRBV11-2 and TRBJ2-1; D is undetermined. Germline CDR1 is SGHAT and CDR2 is FQNNGV. V lost 5 bases, J lost 5 bases, and 10 bases lay in between. The CDR3 is 13 amino acids. As DNA, the CDR3 is TGTGCCAGCAGCATCCACTTCAACAATGAGCAGTTCTTC. As protein: CASSIHFNNEQFF.

This clonotype appeared a few times. This chain links TRBV11-3 with TRBJ2-3, with a possible D match to TRBD2 (7 bases). CDR1 is SGHNT, CDR2 YENEEA, per germline. Trimming cost V 2 bases and J 5 bases, with 14 bases left between them. CDR3 length: 15 residues. CDR3 sequence: CASSLMGGGRDTQYF. The CDR3, as DNA: TGTGCCAGCAGCTTAATGGGGGGGGGCCGAGATACGCAGTATTTT.

The table lists this clonotype with many counts. The chain carries TRBV12-3 or TRBV12-4 and TRBJ2-7; 9 nucleotides agree with TRBD1. V gave up 5 bases and J gave up 4 bases; unmatched junction bases: 0. The CDR3 loop spans 12 amino acids. The CDR3 is CASSGTGYEQYF. CDR3 sequence (DNA): TGTGCCAGCAGTGGGACAGGGTACGAGCAGTACTTC.

This clonotype was recorded many times. The chain couples TRBV7-2 to TRBJ2-1, with D tentatively TRBD2 (5 bases). CDR3 length: 16 amino acids. V was shortened by 0 bases and J by 0 bases, with 9 bases between the two germline ends. CDR1 is SGHTA and CDR2 is FQGNSA in the germline V gene. CDR3 DNA: TGTGCCAGCAGCTTAGCAGTAGGGAGCTCCTACAATGAGCAGTTCTTC. This sequence encodes CASSLAVGSSYNEQFF. The full variable domain, in which reference TRBV7-2 and TRBJ2-1 provide the parts outside the CDR3, is GAGVSQSPSNKVTEKGKDVELRCDPISGHTALYWYRQSLGQGLEFLIYFQGNSAPDKSGLPSDRFSAERTGGSVSTLTIQRTQQEDSAVYLCASSLAVGSSYNEQFFGPGTRLTVL.

In regard to this clonotype: The junction departs from the called germline gene at one end, perhaps through a read error. The V gene is TRBV20-1, the J gene TRBJ1-2; no reliable D call. The CDR3 runs to 12 residues. Germline V CDR1 and CDR2: DFQATT, SNEGSKA (reference sequence). CDR3 sequence reads: CSTSFAGYGYTF. CDR3 nucleotide sequence: TGCAGTACTAGTTTTGCGGGCTATGGCTACACCTTC.

This rearrangement joins TRBV6-5 to TRBJ2-5, with D perhaps matching TRBD2 (5 bases). V lost 2 bases and J lost 7, with 14 bases in between. Germline V gives CDR1 MNHEY, CDR2 SVGAGI. This CDR3 spans 14 amino acids. This CDR3 reads CASSYAEGTGTQYF. The CDR3 DNA reads TGTGCCAGCAGTTACGCCGAGGGTACTGGGACCCAGTACTTC.

This clonotype showed up many times. The rearrangement joins TRBV20-1 to TRBJ2-7, with 11 bases aligning to TRBD2. The ends lost 1 base at V and 2 bases at J; junction bases unmatched: 4. Germline V gene data show CDR1 as DFQATT and CDR2 as SNEGSKA (reference sequence). The CDR3 is 15 residues long. DNA of the CDR3: TGCAGTGCTAGAGGAGGGACTAGCGGTGCCTACGAGCAGTACTTC. Its translation is CSARGGTSGAYEQYF.

The sample holds many counts of this clonotype. The V and J genes are TRBV7-2 and TRBJ1-1; D unresolved. The CDR3 has 15 residues. CDR1 SGHTA and CDR2 FQGNSA come from the germline V gene. Trimming took 5 bases from V and 1 from J, leaving 14 bases between them. CDR3 DNA: TGTGCCAGCAGCCCGCCGACGGGGAGGAACACTGAAGCTTTCTTT. Amino acids: CASSPPTGRNTEAFF.

This clonotype occurred many times. The V call is TRBV10-3, the J call TRBJ2-7, with 7 positions matching TRBD1. The CDR3 has 15 residues. Germline assignment: CDR1 ENHRY and CDR2 SYGVKD. V trimming: 2 bases; J trimming: 7 bases; junction bases outside the gene matches: 11. The DNA of the CDR3 is TGTGCCATCAGTGAGCATCCGGGACAGCGAGGGGAGCAGTACTTC. Protein: CAISEHPGQRGEQYF.

This clonotype occurred many times. The chain combines TRBV5-5 with TRBJ2-5; D gene uncertain. The CDR3 spans 13 residues. Per the germline V gene, CDR1 is SGHKS and CDR2 is YYEKEE (reference sequence). The V and J ends lost 4 bases and 4 bases respectively, with 11 bases between them. CDR3 region: CASSVSWGETQYF. CDR3 bases: TGTGCCAGCAGCGTTAGTTGGGGAGAGACCCAGTACTTC.

Comments on this clonotype: In this CDR3 the conserved last residue, phenylalanine or tryptophan, is missing, so a read error is likely. The chain joins TRBV10-3 to TRBJ2-7; D perhaps matches TRBD1 (6 bases). CDR3 length equals 14 residues. V lost 4 bases, J lost 4 bases, and 14 bases lay in between. Looked up from germline, CDR1 is ENHRY and CDR2 is SYGVKD. CDR3 residues: CAISASDSGYEQYL. CDR3 nucleotides: TGTGCCATCAGTGCTTCGGACAGTGGGTACGAGCAGTACCTC.

This chain joins TRBV19 and TRBJ1-1, with D unclear. The CDR3 extends over 11 amino acids. V was trimmed by 5 bases and J by 10 bases, leaving 11 bases between them. Germline V gives CDR1 LNHDA, CDR2 SQIVND (reference sequence). In DNA, the CDR3 is TGTGCCAGTAGTGCCGGCGTCGGAGCTTTCTTT. This gives the protein CASSAGVGAFF.

This clonotype has ten or more counts. The V and J genes are TRBV12-3 or TRBV12-4 and TRBJ2-7; no clear D gene. The CDR3 has 14 amino acids. Trimming took off 1 base at V and 2 bases at J, with 9 bases between the two ends. The CDR3 DNA sequence: TGTGCCAGCAGTTTAGAAAGGTCCACCTACGAGCAGTACTTC. Amino acids: CASSLERSTYEQYF.

The chain carries TRBV14 and TRBJ2-7; TRBD2 agrees at 7 bases. Germline-derived CDR1 and CDR2 are SGHDN and FVKESK. This CDR3 contains 16 residues. J gave up 0 bases and V 1 base, and 6 bases lay outside the gene matches. CDR3 protein: CASSQGRASGSYEQYF. The DNA for the CDR3 is TGTGCCAGCAGCCAAGGGAGAGCTAGCGGCTCCTACGAGCAGTACTTC.

The sample holds a few counts of this clonotype. This chain links TRBV18 with TRBJ2-4; 10 bases are shared with TRBD1. Germline trimming cut 2 bases from V and 7 bases from J; bases unmatched to any gene: 2. This CDR3 has 14 residues. Germline assignment: CDR1 KGHSH and CDR2 LQKENI. For the CDR3, the DNA is TGTGCCAGCTCACCAAGGACAGGGGGGAACATTCAGTACTTC. As protein: CASSPRTGGNIQYF.

This clonotype showed up many times. The rearrangement links TRBV2 to TRBJ2-1, with a possible D match to TRBD1 (6 bases). Germline values: CDR1 SNHLY, CDR2 FYNNEI. V gave up 6 bases and J gave up 4 bases, with 10 bases separating them. CDR3 size: 13 residues. The CDR3 spells CASSGTSYNEQFF. The CDR3 bases are TGTGCCAGCAGCGGGACATCTTACAATGAGCAGTTCTTC.

This clonotype was detected many times. This sequence joins TRBV20-1 and TRBJ2-7; no reliable D call. V was shortened by 6 bases and J by 6 bases, with 18 bases between the two germline ends. CDR1 is DFQATT and CDR2 is SNEGSKA in the germline V gene (reference sequence). The CDR3 covers 13 residues. The DNA of the CDR3 is TGCAGTGCCGACCTAGGAAGAAGGTCCGAGCAGTACTTC. The encoded protein is CSADLGRRSEQYF.

V and J are TRBV10-2 and TRBJ1-5; tentatively, D is TRBD1 (6 bases). Trimming cost V 0 bases and J 3 bases, with 9 bases left between them. Germline V CDR1 and CDR2: WSHSY, SAAADI. The CDR3 totals 15 residues. CDR3 nucleotides: TGCGCCAGCAGTGAGTCTGGGACACCCAATCAGCCCCAGCATTTT. Protein: CASSESGTPNQPQHF.

This CDR3 is CASSAGLGRGSYNEQFF. In DNA, the CDR3 is TGTGCCAGCAGTGCCGGGTTGGGGCGGGGGTCCTACAATGAGCAGTTCTTC. The chain links TRBV27 to TRBJ2-1; 7 positions agree with TRBD2. CDR3 length: 17 residues. Germline CDR1 and CDR2: MNHEY and SMNVEV (reference sequence). V was clipped by 5 bases and J by 1 base; unmatched bases: 11.

Worth noting for this clonotype: Possible read error: a much larger clone is one base away. This chain connects TRBV3-1 to TRBJ1-1, with D maybe TRBD1 (5 bases). Germline V gene sequence: CDR1 LGHDT, CDR2 YNNKEL (reference sequence). Trimming took off 2 bases at V and 8 bases at J, with 15 bases between the two ends. This CDR3 contains 14 residues. The CDR3 coding sequence is TGTGCCAGCAGCCAAAGAGCAGGGTCGCCGGAAGCTTTCTTT. Protein sequence: CASSQRAGSPEAFF.

The rearrangement links TRBV7-2 to TRBJ2-1; 8 positions match TRBD2. There are 14 residues in the CDR3. CDR1 is SGHTA and CDR2 is FQGNSA in the germline V gene. V shed 9 bases and J 7 bases; nucleotides not matched to a gene: 11. In DNA, the CDR3 is TGTGCCAGTACTCGCGTGGCGGGAGGAAATGAGCAGTTCTTC. Translated, it gives CASTRVAGGNEQFF.

The chain links TRBV15 to TRBJ2-2, with 7 bases identical to TRBD1. Trimming cost V 3 bases and J 0 bases; bases outside gene matches: 4. The V gene's germline CDR1 is LNHNV and CDR2 YYDKDF (reference sequence). The length of the CDR3 is 16 residues. Written as DNA, the CDR3 is TGTGCCACCAGCAGGGCCGGGACAGCGAACACCGGGGAGCTGTTTTTT. Protein product: CATSRAGTANTGELFF.

In this sample, this clonotype turned up many times. The DNA for the CDR3 is TGCGCCAGCAGCGTCAAACCAGGGGGCCAGCCCCAGCATTTT. Translating gives CASSVKPGGQPQHF. This rearrangement joins TRBV5-1 to TRBJ1-5; 8 nucleotides align to TRBD1. The CDR3 loop spans 14 amino acids. Germline V lookup: CDR1 SGHRS, CDR2 YFSETQ. V lost 4 bases, J lost 7 bases, and 7 bases stayed unmatched.

This clonotype came up many times. V usage is TRBV28 and J usage is TRBJ2-2; the D is unclear. The germline V gene encodes CDR1 MDHEN and CDR2 SYDVKM. Trimming removed 3 bases from V and 3 bases from J, with 11 bases in between. There are 15 residues in the CDR3. DNA for the CDR3: TGTGCCAGCAGTTTTTGGAGCGTCGACACCGGGGAGCTGTTTTTT. Its translation: CASSFWSVDTGELFF.

This clonotype was observed at least ten times. The chain couples TRBV12-3 or TRBV12-4 to TRBJ2-5; D is ambiguous. The length of the CDR3 is 14 residues. Trimming took 4 bases from V and 7 from J, leaving 16 bases between them. The CDR3 loop is CASSSSSGIGTQYF. The CDR3 nucleotides are TGTGCCAGCAGTTCAAGTTCAGGAATCGGGACCCAGTACTTC.

With respect to this clonotype: A read error may explain this, as a much larger clone is one base away. This chain joins TRBV5-6 and TRBJ2-1, with D perhaps matching TRBD1 (6 bases). V was shortened by 5 bases and J by 3 bases, with 15 bases between the two germline ends. The CDR3 totals 15 residues. Germline CDR1 SGHDT, CDR2 YYEEEE. The CDR3 is CASSSPGHDYNEQFF. The DNA for the CDR3 is TGTGCCAGCAGTTCACCGGGACACGACTACAATGAGCAGTTCTTC.